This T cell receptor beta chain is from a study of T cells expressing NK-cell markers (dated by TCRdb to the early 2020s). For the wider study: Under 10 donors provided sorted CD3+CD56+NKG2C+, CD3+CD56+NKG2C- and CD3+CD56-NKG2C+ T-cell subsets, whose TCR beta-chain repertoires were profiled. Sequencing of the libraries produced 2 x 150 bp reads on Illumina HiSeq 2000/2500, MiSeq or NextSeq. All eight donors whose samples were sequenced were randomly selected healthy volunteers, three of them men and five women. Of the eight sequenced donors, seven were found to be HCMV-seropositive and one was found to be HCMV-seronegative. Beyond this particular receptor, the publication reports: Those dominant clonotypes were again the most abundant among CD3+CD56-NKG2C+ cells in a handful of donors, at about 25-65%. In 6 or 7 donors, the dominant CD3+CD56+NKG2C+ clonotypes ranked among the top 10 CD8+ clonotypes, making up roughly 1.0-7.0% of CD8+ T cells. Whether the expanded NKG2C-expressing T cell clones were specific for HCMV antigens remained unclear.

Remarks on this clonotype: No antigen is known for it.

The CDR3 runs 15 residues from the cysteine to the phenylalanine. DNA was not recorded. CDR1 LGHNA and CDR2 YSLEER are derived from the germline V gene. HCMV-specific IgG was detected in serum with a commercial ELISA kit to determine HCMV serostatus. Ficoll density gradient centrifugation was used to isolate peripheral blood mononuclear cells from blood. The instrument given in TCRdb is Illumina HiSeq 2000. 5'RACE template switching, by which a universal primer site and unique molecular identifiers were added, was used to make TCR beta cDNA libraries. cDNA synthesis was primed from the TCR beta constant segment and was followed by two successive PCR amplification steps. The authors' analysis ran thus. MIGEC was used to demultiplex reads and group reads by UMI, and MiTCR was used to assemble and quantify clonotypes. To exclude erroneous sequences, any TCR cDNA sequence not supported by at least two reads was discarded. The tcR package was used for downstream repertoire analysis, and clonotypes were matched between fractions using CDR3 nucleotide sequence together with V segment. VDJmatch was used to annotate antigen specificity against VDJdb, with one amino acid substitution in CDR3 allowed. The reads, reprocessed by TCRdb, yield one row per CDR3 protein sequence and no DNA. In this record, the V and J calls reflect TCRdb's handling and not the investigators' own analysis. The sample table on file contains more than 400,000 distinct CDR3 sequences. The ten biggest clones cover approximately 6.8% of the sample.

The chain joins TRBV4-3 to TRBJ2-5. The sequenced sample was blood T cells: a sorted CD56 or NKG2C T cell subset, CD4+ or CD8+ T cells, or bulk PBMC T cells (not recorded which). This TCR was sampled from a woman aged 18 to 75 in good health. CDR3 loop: CASSPDRGYQETQYF.